The T cell receptor beta chain under discussion was sequenced for a study of chemoradiotherapy in HPV16-positive cancers. Regarding the study as a whole: During treatment, candidate HPV-specific clones and E7-related motifs expanded in tumor.

V was clipped by 1 base and J by 9 bases; unmatched bases: 10. Germline CDR1 SGHTA, CDR2 FQGTGA. The CDR3 covers 16 residues. Worth noting for this clone: Antigen unknown.

Some clones are missing from TCRdb's copy, which holds only in-frame ones; the method was immunoSEQ multiplex PCR. The table lists around 7,400 clones, over 65% of them singletons. The clonotype comes from a human donor with HPV-associated anogenital cancer. Sequenced material: tumor tissue, taken from a patient who underwent chemoradiotherapy. The chain has TRBV7-3 and TRBJ2-1, with TRBD2 matching over 9 bases. The chain's CDR3 is CASSLSSAGGQGEQFF. The CDR3 DNA follows: TGTGCCAGCAGCTTAAGTTCAGCGGGGGGCCAGGGTGAGCAGTTCTTC.